These 17 T cell receptor beta chains were all obtained from the same sample, sequenced in a study of identifying expanded T cells in peripheral blood. TCRdb keeps only in-frame clones here, not all; method: immunoSEQ multiplex PCR. Seen here are 83,000 or so clones, about nine tenths observed once, and the top ten hold roughly 3.8%. Sequencing was carried out using blood. These receptors were obtained from a person aged 18-69 years in good health.

This clone occurred a few times. The chain employs TRBV12-2 and TRBJ2-2; the table's D call, TRBD2, was not checked against the DNA. TRBV12-2 is termed a pseudogene. This CDR3 region has 15 residues. The CDR3 here is CASRLLAGGPGELFF. CDR3 nucleotide sequence: TGTGCAAGTCGCTTACTAGCGGGAGGGCCCGGGGAGCTGTTTTTT.

The chain joins TRBV10-3 to TRBJ1-4; 9 bases map to TRBD1. There are 17 residues in the CDR3. In germline, CDR1 is ENHRY, CDR2 SYGVKD. V was clipped by 2 bases and J by 3 bases; unmatched bases: 7. CDR3 protein: CAISEGTGPWANEKLFF. The DNA for the CDR3 is TGTGCCATCAGTGAGGGGACAGGGCCCTGGGCTAATGAAAAACTGTTTTTT.

The rearrangement uses TRBV6-1 and TRBJ2-2; 9 bases align to TRBD1. V lost 6 bases, J lost 5 bases, and 7 bases stayed unmatched. Germline V gene lookup returns CDR1 MNHNS and CDR2 SASEGT. The CDR3 length is 15 residues. CDR3 DNA: TGTGCCAGCAGGCTCCGGGACAGGGTGACCGGGGAGCTGTTTTTT. Translating gives CASRLRDRVTGELFF.

J is TRBJ2-7 and V is TRBV28; 14 positions match TRBD2. The junction had 2 bases not matched to a gene; V was cut back by 5 bases and J by 2 bases. Germline CDR1 MDHEN, CDR2 SYDVKM. The CDR3 is made up of 15 amino acids. In DNA form, the CDR3 reads TGTGCCAGCAGTCGGGGACTAGCGGGAGCCTACGAGCAGTACTTC. Amino acids: CASSRGLAGAYEQYF.

The gene calls are TRBV27 and TRBJ1-1; D is uncertain. Trimming removed 5 bases from V and 1 base from J, with 11 bases in between. The V gene's germline CDR1 is MNHEY and CDR2 SMNVEV (reference sequence). CDR3 length: 14 residues. The CDR3 region has the DNA TGTGCCAGCAGTCCCCGACGGGAGAACACTGAAGCTTTCTTT. Translating it yields CASSPRRENTEAFF.

This sequence joins TRBV12-2 and TRBJ2-6; TRBD1 reflects the table's D call only, with no check against the DNA. TRBV12-2 is an annotated pseudogene. CDR3 length: 17 amino acids. The CDR3 protein is CASRFGTGGVWANVLTF. The CDR3 coding sequence is TGTGCAAGTCGCTTCGGGACAGGGGGTGTCTGGGCCAACGTCCTGACTTTC.

This chain links TRBV6-6 with TRBJ2-2; 9 bases align to TRBD1. Looked up from germline, CDR1 is MNHNY and CDR2 is SVGAGI (reference sequence). CDR3 size: 15 residues. V trimming: 3 bases; J trimming: 6 bases; junction bases outside the gene matches: 5. DNA of the CDR3: TGTGCCAGCAGTTATTGGACAGGGGTCGCCGGGGAGCTGTTTTTT. Protein product: CASSYWTGVAGELFF.

J is TRBJ2-2 and V is TRBV9, with no clear D. Germline assignment: CDR1 SGDLS and CDR2 YYNGEE. The CDR3 loop spans 13 amino acids. Trimming took off 1 base at V and 5 bases at J, with 6 bases between the two ends. This CDR3 is CASSVYGTGELFF. CDR3 nucleotide sequence: TGTGCCAGCAGCGTATACGGGACCGGGGAGCTGTTTTTT.

The chain recombines TRBV5-4 with TRBJ1-6; weak D call: TRBD1 (5 bases). V lost 0 bases, J lost 7 bases, and 8 bases lay in between. Germline-derived CDR1 and CDR2 are SGHNT and YYREEE (reference sequence). This CDR3 has 14 residues. The CDR3 loop is CASSLETGNSPLHF. The CDR3 DNA is TGTGCCAGCAGCTTGGAAACAGGCAATTCACCCCTCCACTTT.

The chain couples TRBV7-2 to TRBJ2-1; no clear D. In germline, CDR1 is SGHTA, CDR2 FQGNSA. The ends were cut back, 4 bases at V and 0 bases at J, with 16 bases in the middle. The CDR3 totals 17 residues. The CDR3 loop reads CASSSRRGRLSYNEQFF. CDR3 DNA: TGTGCCAGCAGCTCCAGACGCGGCAGACTCTCCTACAATGAGCAGTTCTTC. The full variable domain, completed using reference TRBV7-2 and TRBJ2-1, is GAGVSQSPSNKVTEKGKDVELRCDPISGHTALYWYRQSLGQGLEFLIYFQGNSAPDKSGLPSDRFSAERTGGSVSTLTIQRTQQEDSAVYLCASSSRRGRLSYNEQFFGPGTRLTVL.

The chain joins TRBV27 to TRBJ2-7; 9 positions agree with TRBD1. Germline values: CDR1 MNHEY, CDR2 SMNVEV (reference sequence). Germline trimming cut 5 bases from V and 2 bases from J; bases unmatched to any gene: 7. This CDR3 is 15 amino acids long. CDR3 nucleotide sequence: TGTGCCAGCAGTGCTCACAGGGGGCCGACCTACGAGCAGTACTTC. Translating gives CASSAHRGPTYEQYF.

The V and J genes are TRBV19 and TRBJ2-1; tentative D call: TRBD2 (6 bases). The CDR3 totals 12 residues. The V end lost 10 bases, the J end lost 7 bases, and 14 bases lay between the germline ends. In germline, CDR1 is LNHDA, CDR2 SQIVND (reference sequence). For the CDR3, the DNA is TGTGCCACGAGGGCAGGAGGGAATGAGCAGTTCTTC. This gives the protein CATRAGGNEQFF.

The chain has TRBV27 and TRBJ1-4, with D tentatively TRBD1 (5 bases). The V end lost 2 bases, the J end lost 3 bases, and 10 bases lay between the germline ends. Germline V gives CDR1 MNHEY, CDR2 SMNVEV (reference sequence). CDR3 length: 15 residues. CDR3 sequence (DNA): TGTGCCAGCAGTTTAACGGGGGGTGCTAATGAAAAACTGTTTTTT. Translation gives CASSLTGGANEKLFF. Drawing the rest from reference TRBV27 and TRBJ1-4, the complete variable domain is EAQVTQNPRYLITVTGKKLTVTCSQNMNHEYMSWYRQDPGLGLRQIYYSMNVEVTDKGDVPEGYKVSRKEKRNFPLILESPSPNQTSLYFCASSLTGGANEKLFFGSGTQLSVL.

This chain joins TRBV19 and TRBJ2-5, with 7 bases identical to TRBD2. Per germline, CDR1 LNHDA and CDR2 SQIVND (reference sequence). This CDR3 spans 17 amino acids. V was pared by 5 bases and J by 5 bases, with 17 bases of the junction left unmatched. In DNA form, the CDR3 reads TGTGCCAGTAGTGAGGACGCGGAGGGAGGGCCCCGGGAGACCCAGTACTTC. Translated, it gives CASSEDAEGGPRETQYF.

This clone was found a few times. J is TRBJ1-2 and V is TRBV30; D gene ambiguous. The germline V gene has CDR1 GTSNPN and CDR2 SVGIG (reference sequence). V lost 1 base and J 4 bases, leaving 4 bases between the germline ends. This CDR3 comprises 11 residues. The CDR3 sequence: CAWSEVYGYTF. In nucleotides, the CDR3 is TGTGCCTGGAGTGAGGTCTATGGCTACACCTTC.

The V and J genes are TRBV10-3 and TRBJ2-3, with 10 bases fitting TRBD2. J gave up 2 bases and V 9 bases, and 5 bases lay outside the gene matches. This CDR3 region has 14 residues. CDR1 and CDR2 from the germline V gene are ENHRY and SYGVKD. As DNA, the CDR3 is TGTGCCATATCCGGGACTAGCGTCACAGATACGCAGTATTTT. Amino acids: CAISGTSVTDTQYF.

The DNA of the CDR3 is TGTGCCACAACTAGACAGGGGGGGGATACGCAGTATTTT. This encodes CATTRQGGDTQYF. The V and J genes are TRBV2 and TRBJ2-3, with 9 bases that match TRBD1. V lost 10 bases to trimming and J lost 6 bases; unmatched junction nucleotides: 8. The length of the CDR3 is 13 residues. The germline gives CDR1 SNHLY, CDR2 FYNNEI.